A selection of T cell receptor beta chains follows, all from one sample in a study of blood T cell repertoires in COVID-19. TCRdb keeps only in-frame clones here, not all; method: immunoSEQ multiplex PCR. The data show more than 85,000 clones, around 78% seen once. The source material was peripheral blood. The receptor set was obtained from a woman aged 55-69 years with acute or convalescent COVID-19. CDR3s include the opening cysteine and the closing phenylalanine or tryptophan. Each record gives: V gene, clone size, D gene, J gene, CDR3 DNA, CDR3 protein. The D gene is left open where the match is weak. Part of the rows lack a size; the others show once, few, many or a class for expanded clones.

>TRBV2|NA|NA|TRBJ2-1
TGTGCCAGCACTCTAGGGGGTGGCCGAGAGCAGTTCTTC
CASTLGGGREQFF
>TRBV6-2/TRBV6-3|once|NA|TRBJ2-7
TGTGCCAGCAGTTACGAAGGCAGGGTCTTGAAGCAGTACTTC
CASSYEGRVLKQYF
>TRBV3-1/TRBV3-2|NA|NA|TRBJ2-2
TGTGCCAGCAGGGAGGCGGGGGGGGAGCTGTTTTTT
CASREAGGELFF
>TRBV18|NA|TRBD1|TRBJ2-5
TGTGCCAGCTCACAGCTAGGGACAGGGAAAGAGACCCAGTACTTC
CASSQLGTGKETQYF
>TRBV14|many|TRBD2|TRBJ2-7
TGTGCCAGCAGCCAAGCGAGCGGGGGACATTTCTCCTACGAGCAGTACTTC
CASSQASGGHFSYEQYF
>TRBV29-1|NA|NA|TRBJ1-2
TGCAGCGTTGACAGGCCGACCTATGGCTACACCTTC
CSVDRPTYGYTF
>TRBV28|NA|NA|TRBJ2-7
TGTGCCAGCAGCTTACCTCCGCGGGCATCCTACGAGCAGTACTTC
CASSLPPRASYEQYF
>TRBV9|NA|TRBD2|TRBJ2-1
TGTGCCAGCAGCGTGCAGCCGGGACTAGAAAATGAGCAGTTCTTC
CASSVQPGLENEQFF
>TRBV9|NA|NA|TRBJ2-2
TGTGCCAGCAGCGGGACTCTTAACACCGGGGAGCTGTTTTTT
CASSGTLNTGELFF
>TRBV11-2|NA|TRBD2|TRBJ2-7
TGTGCCAGCAGCCTCTGGACTAGCGGCCCCTACGAGCAGTACTTC
CASSLWTSGPYEQYF
>TRBV7-9|NA|TRBD1|TRBJ1-1
TGTGCCAGCAGCTTAGCCGCTACGACAGGGGTAGCTTTCTTT
CASSLAATTGVAFF
>TRBV3-1/TRBV3-2|NA|NA|TRBJ2-2
TGTGCCAGCAGCCACGGAACAGGCACCGGGGAGCTGTTTTTT
CASSHGTGTGELFF
>TRBV27|NA|NA|TRBJ2-5
TGTGCCAGCAGTTTCCGGAGGCAAGAGACCCAGTACTTC
CASSFRRQETQYF
>TRBV5-1|NA|NA|TRBJ2-1
TGCGCCAGCAGCCCCACGGGTAGCTCCTACAATGAGCAGTTCTTC
CASSPTGSSYNEQFF
>TRBV30|NA|NA|TRBJ2-7
TGTGCCTGGGGGAACCAGGGTTTCAACGAGCAGTACTTC
CAWGNQGFNEQYF
>TRBV28|NA|TRBD1|TRBJ2-7
TGTGCCAGCCACTTGACAGGGGAGCAGTACTTC
CASHLTGEQYF
>TRBV28|NA|TRBD1|TRBJ1-2
TGTGCCAGCAATCGCGGGACAGCTAACTATGGCTACACCTTC
CASNRGTANYGYTF
>TRBV6-5|NA|TRBD1|TRBJ1-6
TGTGCCAGCTGCGTGGGGACAGCCAATTCACCCCTCCACTTT
CASCVGTANSPLHF
>TRBV7-8|NA|NA|TRBJ1-1
TGTGCCAGCAGCTTAGGGGAGAGTTGGATCGGGATGGCTTTCTTT
CASSLGESWIGMAFF
>TRBV15|once|TRBD2|TRBJ2-3
TGTGCCACCAGCAGACGACTAGCGGTAACAGATACGCAGTATTTT
CATSRRLAVTDTQYF
>TRBV5-6|NA|NA|TRBJ2-7
TGTGCCAGCACTACGTCGGGTTCCACCTACGAGCAGTACTTC
CASTTSGSTYEQYF